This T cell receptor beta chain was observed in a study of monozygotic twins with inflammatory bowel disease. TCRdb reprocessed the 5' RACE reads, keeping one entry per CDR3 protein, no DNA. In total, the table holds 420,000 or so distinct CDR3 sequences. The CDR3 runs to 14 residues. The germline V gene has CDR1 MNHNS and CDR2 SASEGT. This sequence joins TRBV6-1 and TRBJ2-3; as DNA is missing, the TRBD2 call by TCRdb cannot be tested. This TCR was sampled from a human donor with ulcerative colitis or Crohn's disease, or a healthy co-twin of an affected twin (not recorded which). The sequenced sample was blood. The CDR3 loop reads CASRAGRTTDTQYF.